This T cell receptor (beta chain) was observed in a study of T cell responses to AZD1222 COVID-19 vaccine. Sequencing used immunoSEQ multiplex PCR; TCRdb keeps in-frame clones, though not all of them. The table includes 150,000 to 200,000 clones, 88% detected once. The CDR3 extends over 13 amino acids. Per germline, CDR1 SQVTM and CDR2 ANQGSEA. V shed 3 bases and J 6 bases; nucleotides not matched to a gene: 7. In this sample, this clone turned up once. This receptor was identified in an adult who received the AZD1222 COVID-19 vaccine. The V and J genes are TRBV29-1 and TRBJ2-7, with TRBD2 matching 8 bases. The input for sequencing was peripheral blood, taken 28 days after the second AZD1222 dose. In DNA, the CDR3 is TGCAGCGTTGAGGCTAGCGGGCCCTCCGAGCAGTACTTC. Its translation is CSVEASGPSEQYF.